Sequencing of this TCR beta chain was carried out in a study of T-cell memory formation after mild COVID-19 (dated by TCRdb to 2020 to 2022). For context, the study as a whole: TCR sequence clusters from the two donors were largely donor specific. Two young, previously healthy adult volunteers, one female and one male, were included in the cohort. Longitudinal TCRalpha and TCRbeta repertoire sequencing tracked T-cell clones expanding and contracting after mild COVID-19 in two donors. General findings and caveats noted by the study authors: Clones contracting from day 15 to 85 had balanced CD4/CD8 phenotypes, while a second wave expanding from day 15 to 37 was biased towards CD4+. Some responding clones were detected in pre-infection memory, which suggested that pre-existing cross-reactive memory T cells had joined the SARS-CoV-2 response. Only a couple of mild cases were covered in the study, and larger cohorts including severe cases with pre-infection samples were considered necessary. Contracting CD4+ clones turned up mainly in the CM and EM memory subsets, whereas EMRA was where CD8+ clones were enriched. The second-wave clones that peaked on day 37 were not confirmed to be SARS-CoV-2 specific.

Ficoll-Paque density gradient centrifugation was the method used to isolate PBMCs. The CDR3 starts with the cysteine, ends with the phenylalanine, and has 13 residues. Only CDR3 DNA is held: 39 bases, read in frame from base 1. CDR1 KGHDR and CDR2 SFDVKD are derived from the germline V gene. Between the V and J ends, shortened by 9 bases and 2 bases respectively, the junction contains 11 bases. Sequencing took place on an Illumina NovaSeq 6000. Using 5'RACE with constant-segment primers, TCRalpha and TCRbeta cDNA libraries were constructed, with sample barcodes and unique molecular identifiers added in the process. RNA was extracted from every sample with Trizol reagent. Amplification of the libraries took two PCR steps, and the second step added a second sample barcode plus Illumina TruSeq adapters. Libraries were sequenced on an Illumina NovaSeq with 2 x 150 bp paired-end reads. As for how the authors treated the data: The reads were demultiplexed and collapsed into UMI-guided consensus sequences using migec v1.2.7. Using mixcr v2.1.11, UMI consensuses were aligned to TRA and TRB V and J templates and then assembled into clonotypes. Expanded or contracted clonotypes were those called significant by both edgeR and NoisET, with noise models trained on biological replicates. For edgeR calls, the thresholds were a false discovery rate-adjusted p below 0.01 and a log2 fold-change of 1. As an exploratory analysis of dynamics, max-normalized trajectories of the 1000 most abundant clonotypes were examined with PCA combined with hierarchical clustering. Separately sequenced CD4+ and CD8+ repertoires were used to assign the CD4 or CD8 phenotype of responding clones. TCRdb reworked the public reads: Q25 trimming with fastp, MiXCR clone assembly, productive beta chains retained. Here each entry gathers all rows of one CDR3 protein and keeps the most common genes and DNA. TCRdb's processing, not the study's, gives the V and J calls here. A total of approximately 200,000 distinct CDR3 sequences appear in this sample, around 15% of them only once. In total, the top ten clones hold more than 2% of the sample.

In its sample, this clonotype was seen once. Its antigen remains undetermined. No base quality information exists; no much larger clone differs at one position. The chain joins TRBV24-1 to TRBJ2-3; the D segment may tentatively be TRBD1 or TRBD2, each giving 5 matched bases. The specimen was PBMCs or a T cell subset sorted from them (not recorded which). The clonotype was recovered from an adult woman who had mild COVID-19 (a few samples of this study predate the infection). The sample titles of this study are shuffled in the database, so cell type and time point are left out; the donor was told from shared clones. The nucleotides are TGTGCCACCGGGGGACGGATCACAGATACGCAGTATTTT. Its amino acids are CATGGRITDTQYF.